This T cell receptor (beta chain) was retrieved from a study of cytomegalovirus exposure and HLA in healthy donors (dated by TCRdb to 2017 to 2019). Notes on the research overall: According to an earlier analysis of several hundred of the donors, 150 million to 200 million T cells yielded roughly 100 million unique TCR beta sequences and 276 Gb of sequence data. An early release that covered some 630 HLA-typed donors contained approximately 300 gigabases of sequencing data and 65 million to 100 million unique TCR sequences. Among the approximately 420 genotyped donors, more than 70% belonged to the genetic ancestry cluster associated with self-reported Caucasian donors. The study was designed to test whether signatures of past pathogen exposure could be identified by cataloging public T cell receptors. Using immunosequencing, the study profiled T cell repertoires from 640 or so subjects and related those repertoires to cytomegalovirus serostatus. Along with the roughly 670-subject first cohort, a separate validation cohort of 120 different subjects was used. High-throughput TCR immunosequencing, statistical association of individual TCRs with disease status, and machine learning were combined to predict cytomegalovirus infection status. To study patterns of TCR occurrence, a later analysis re-analyzed previously published TCR beta repertoires from 550 to 800 donors and added high-resolution HLA genotyping. Rather than using new phenotypic data, the later analysis identified candidate immune exposures from TCR beta sequences and from how often those sequences occurred across donors. An earlier analysis of roughly 600 of the donors used high-throughput TCR beta sequencing to judge whether each TCR beta V gene segment behaved as functional or pseudogenic. Donor age, sex, ethnicity and CMV serostatus were compiled together with the repertoire data. In a later genetic analysis, genome-wide SNP genotypes for about three fifths of the roughly 670 donors were used, and that subset was treated as a discovery cohort. All discovery cohort repertoires had been generated on a single sequencing platform. HLA typing covered class I and class II loci at four-digit resolution. Typing coverage differed by locus: A, B, C, DRB1 and DQB1 were typed in roughly 629-640 donors, DQA1 in 522, DPA1 in roughly 590, and DPB1 in 472. Four or five DR-DQ haplotypes were handled as single units for association and clustering, since linkage in the cohort was strong. On average, 235,054 unique TCR beta nucleotide sequences were sequenced per donor among 398 genotyped donors of the cohort, with roughly 18% of those sequences being non-productive. The paper's findings and limits, for the study overall: Because some donors lacked HLA typing at each locus, the association tests relied only on the typed subset. A further reported finding was that TCR beta sequences accurately predicted the HLA-A and HLA-B alleles for most subjects in the first cohort. A few of the identified cytomegalovirus-associated TCR beta chains were confirmed in vitro to be specific for cytomegalovirus antigens. According to a later genetic analysis, donors in an Asian-associated ancestry cluster had fewer N-insertions in productive TCRs than the roughly 700-donor mean. The 87-base-pair reads could not distinguish some IMGT-functional V segments, including TRBV6-2 and TRBV6-3, so those segments were excluded. The earlier analysis of 587 of the donors excluded approximately 17 rarely observed V segments, including chromosome 9 orphons, because counts were too low. According to a later analysis, most CMV-associated TCR beta chains appeared to be HLA-restricted, and the HLA associations seemed to be driven largely by CMV exposure. Several of the top co-occurrence clusters appeared to be linked to parvovirus B19, influenza, CMV and Epstein-Barr virus, according to a later analysis. When HLA alleles, especially DR and DQ, strongly co-occurred, attributing TCR associations to individual alleles was difficult. Roughly uniform sequencing depth across donors was assumed in presence/absence analyses, although this assumption may not hold. A total of about 180 TCR beta chains were listed by the study as associated with cytomegalovirus. The only immune exposure information available for the cohort was CMV serostatus. Compared with equally common non-associated chains, HLA-associated TCR beta chains in a later analysis were more clonally expanded and had lower generation probabilities. Cytomegalovirus status was reported to be diagnosed by the classifier with high specificity and sensitivity in both the original and validation cohorts. Correlated functional status among segregating V segments might reflect linkage disequilibrium, but an unknown experimental factor could not be ruled out. A later genetic analysis associated a missense DCLRE1C variant with V-gene and J-gene trimming of TCR beta chains, and an independent cohort replicated the association. The sequencing pipeline was judged likely to have produced a cluster of highly shared sequence variants as a technical artifact. In a later analysis, the rate of TCR association differed among HLA loci, with DRB1 alleles having the most associated TCRs and HLA-C alleles having the fewest. Only TCR beta chains were sequenced in this cohort, and the absence of alpha or paired-chain data limited detectable features. An earlier analysis of approximately 500 of the donors showed that most TCR beta V segments appeared in productive rearrangements either about 87% or about 30% of the time, which broadly matched IMGT annotations. According to the authors, the approach could potentially be generalized to other disease states and immunological phenotypes. Across donors, most TCR sequences were observed very rarely, whereas some public TCRs were present in many individuals. Specific HLA alleles were associated with roughly 16,000 TCR beta sequences at a false discovery rate of 0.05 in a later analysis.

Library preparation was by the immunoSEQ multiplex PCR assay. For the multiplex PCR, a mixture combining 60 forward primers for TCR Vbeta segments and 13 reverse primers for TCR Jbeta segments was used. A multiplex PCR assay on genomic DNA amplified the CDR3 region of rearranged TCR beta genes. On the Illumina HiSeq System, the amplified TCR beta libraries were sequenced as 87-base-pair reads. Regarding the original processing steps: In a later analysis, some 80 million unique TCR beta chains were counted across the approximately 640 repertoires, and roughly 11 million of these chains were shared by at least two donors. To remove PCR and sequencing errors, raw reads were error-corrected and collapsed into unique sequences using a nearest-neighbor algorithm that merged closely related sequences. To assign V, D and J gene segments, CDR3 sequences were aligned to IMGT reference sequences. For a sequence to be retained, a match of at least six nucleotides to both a V gene segment and a J gene segment was required. A rearrangement was called productive if the CDR3 had no stop codons and remained in frame with V and J, and every other rearrangement was called non-productive. CDR3 was defined according to IMGT convention as the region running from the second conserved V-encoded cysteine to the conserved J-encoded phenylalanine. In an earlier analysis of around 570 of the donors, sequences lacking an unambiguous match to a single V gene segment were excluded. In an earlier analysis of some 590 of the donors, a V segment was called functional when productive rearrangements were above 56.7%, and segregating when the standard deviation between donors exceeded 5%. A statistical classification framework was built to diagnose cytomegalovirus status from the catalog of TCR beta chain sequences. A later analysis assigned V and J genes by comparing TCR nucleotide sequences with IMGT/GENE-DB human TR gene sequences. A later analysis assigned CDR3 sequences and most-parsimonious VDJ recombination scenarios with the TCRdist pipeline. In a later analysis, each TCR beta chain was defined by its CDR3 amino acid sequence together with its V-gene family, and reads without a unique V-gene family were excluded. In a later analysis, 550 to 650 highly shared, low-generation-probability nucleotide sequences were removed to address suspected cross-contamination and a sequencing artifact. In a later analysis, a clonal expansion index was calculated for each public chain from normalized within-repertoire ranks of inferred template counts. Generation probabilities in a later analysis came from a VDJ recombination model fitted to out-of-frame rearrangements, and those results were checked against IGoR. Hypergeometric tests were used in a later analysis to score TCR-TCR, TCR-HLA and TCR-CMV co-occurrence, with a repertoire-size bias correction applied to the TCR pairs. To estimate false discovery rates, a later analysis permuted the HLA or CMV assignments 20 times. In a later analysis, co-occurring TCRs were grouped using DBSCAN, with TCRdist sequence similarity added in when clustering inside HLA-allele-positive subsets. Repertoires with fewer than 30,000 or more than 120,000 public chains were left out of co-occurrence clustering, as were several repertoires with anomalous nucleotide sharing. The source is immuneACCESS, and TCRdb retained only in-frame sequences with V and J called. Part of the clones is not carried over; for the studies checked, unresolved V genes explain less than half of this, and the remainder is unexplained. V, J and clone size reflect that table, while D and trimming were determined from the DNA. For this sample, the table gives about 110,000 clones. The top ten clonotypes cover roughly 0.64% of the sample.

Based on the germline V gene, the CDR1 and CDR2 sequences are SNHLY and FYNNEI. The CDR3 has 14 amino acids, counting the end cysteine and phenylalanine. The sequence is cut down to CDR3 DNA, 42 bases in frame from base 1. At the junction V is shortened by 6 bases and J by 5 bases; bases outside the gene matches: 9. About this clone: What this receptor recognizes is not known.

The cohort comprised some 680 healthy bone marrow donors. All cohort members were sampled while nominally healthy, although unrecorded immune exposures were likely present. The donor was CMV seronegative and belonged to the group of more than 300 seronegative cohort members. Every donor gave a peripheral blood sample, and the peripheral blood mononuclear cells from that sample were used for TCR beta sequencing. Genomic DNA extraction from the blood cell samples was performed with the Qiagen DNeasy Blood Extraction Kit. The V and J segments used are TRBV2 and TRBJ2-7; TRBD1 matches 8 bases in the middle. This receptor was taken from a man aged 50 to 60 in good health and CMV-seronegative. Sequenced material: PBMCs. The nucleotide sequence reads TGTGCCAGCAGGAAGACAGGGGCTCCCCACGAGCAGTACTTC. Its product reads: CASRKTGAPHEQYF.